The rows below give T cell receptor beta chains drawn from one sample of a study of response to subunit inactivated influenza vaccine. TCRdb reprocessed the RT-PCR reads via MiXCR and lists one record per CDR3 protein. The sample holds a few hundred thousand distinct CDR3 sequences, just over 20% seen once. Sequences were derived from PBMCs from blood, sampled less than 22 months after vaccination. Receptor source: a man between 50 and 75 years old who received an inactivated influenza vaccine. Each CDR3 is given with its conserved first and last residue. A D gene is named only where the DNA matches it firmly. Clone size is shown for a subset of rows, as once, few, many or a class of expanded clone.

13,TRBV15,.,.,TRBJ2-7,TGTGCCACCAGCAGAGGGACTTCATACGAGCAGTACTTC,CATSRGTSYEQYF
16,TRBV4-3,.,few,TRBJ1-5,TGCGCCAGCAGCCAAGCCTTGGGACAAAACAATCAGCCCCAGCATTTT,CASSQALGQNNQPQHF
15,TRBV7-2,.,.,TRBJ2-4,TGTGCCAGCAGCCCAGGGCCCCTAGCCAAAAACATTCAGTACTTC,CASSPGPLAKNIQYF
13,TRBV4-3,.,.,TRBJ2-7,TGCGCCAGCAGCCAAGCCTCGGGGTACGAGCAGTACTTC,CASSQASGYEQYF
16,TRBV10-3,.,.,TRBJ2-3,TGTGCCATCAGTACCCGCGCGGCGGAAAGCACAGATACGCAGTATTTT,CAISTRAAESTDTQYF
14,TRBV20-1,TRBD1,.,TRBJ1-5,TGCAGTGCTGCGACAGGGGGAATTAGTCAGCCCCAGCATTTT,CSAATGGISQPQHF
14,TRBV20-1,.,many,TRBJ1-5,TGCAGTGTCCTATTGGGACGGGAGAATCAGCCCCAGCATTTT,CSVLLGRENQPQHF
16,TRBV12-3/TRBV12-4,.,many,TRBJ1-5,TGTGCCAGCAGTTTATCTCGCCCCAGGGGCAGACAGCCCCAGCATTTT,CASSLSRPRGRQPQHF
15,TRBV5-6,TRBD1,many,TRBJ1-2,TGTGCCAGCAGCACACTCACAGGGGGCGACTATGGCTACACCTTC,CASSTLTGGDYGYTF
13,TRBV7-2,TRBD1,.,TRBJ2-1,TGTGCCACTGGACAGGGGACTGGACATGAGCAGTTCTTC,CATGQGTGHEQFF
13,TRBV6-2/TRBV6-3,.,.,TRBJ2-1,TGTGCCAGCAAGAACTCTAGATGGGATGAGCAGTTCTTC,CASKNSRWDEQFF
12,TRBV12-3/TRBV12-4,.,.,TRBJ1-2,TGTGCCAGCAGTTTTCATGGGGACGGCTACACCTTC,CASSFHGDGYTF
16,TRBV28,TRBD1,many,TRBJ1-3,TGTGCCAGCAGCCCTATCGGGACAGCCTCTGGAAACACCATATATTTT,CASSPIGTASGNTIYF
13,TRBV12-3/TRBV12-4,.,few,TRBJ1-2,TGTGCCAGCAGCCTCCGGACAGTCGGGGGCTACACCTTC,CASSLRTVGGYTF
12,TRBV30,.,many,TRBJ1-1,TGTGCCTGGGACGCATATTACACTGAAGCTTTCTTT,CAWDAYYTEAFF
13,TRBV7-2,.,few,TRBJ1-6,TGTGCCAGCAGCTTAAATTGGGCTACACCCCTCCACTTT,CASSLNWATPLHF
15,TRBV27,TRBD1,.,TRBJ2-7,TGTGCCAGCAGTACCCGGGACAGGGTCCCGGACGAGCAGTACTTC,CASSTRDRVPDEQYF
15,TRBV12-3/TRBV12-4,TRBD1,.,TRBJ1-2,TGTGCCAGCAGTTTAGCGGGACAGGGGGCGCGCGGCTACACCTTC,CASSLAGQGARGYTF
16,TRBV12-3/TRBV12-4,.,.,TRBJ2-7,TGTGCCAGCAGTTTCCTCTCGACAGGGACTGGCCACGAGCAGTACTTC,CASSFLSTGTGHEQYF
15,TRBV20-1,.,.,TRBJ1-1,TGCAGTGCTAGGTCTGGGTACGGGTTGAACACTGGAGCTTTCTTT,CSARSGYGLNTGAFF
13,TRBV7-2,.,few,TRBJ2-5,TGTGCCAGCAGCCTCGGGTACAGAGAGACCCAGTACTTC,CASSLGYRETQYF
16,TRBV5-4,TRBD2,few,TRBJ2-1,TGTGCCAGCAGCTTGGGGGCGGGAGGAATCTACAATGAGCAGTTCTTC,CASSLGAGGIYNEQFF
15,TRBV20-1,.,.,TRBJ1-5,TGCAGTGCTAGAGATCTGGGAAGCAGGAATCAGCCCCAGCATTTT,CSARDLGSRNQPQHF
10,TRBV21-1,.,.,TRBJ2-3,TGTGCCAGCAGTGGAAGTACGCGGTATTTT,CASSGSTRYF
12,TRBV29-1,.,few,TRBJ1-4,TGCAGCGTTGGCTTTGGGGCTGAAAAACTGTTTTTT,CSVGFGAEKLFF
15,TRBV2,.,many,TRBJ1-5,TGTGCCAGCAGCTACAGTCTCTATAGCAATCAGCCCCAGCATTTT,CASSYSLYSNQPQHF
16,TRBV20-1,TRBD1,few,TRBJ1-5,TGCAGTGCTAGTCCCGGGACAGGGTCGAGCAATCAGCCCCAGCATTTT,CSASPGTGSSNQPQHF
14,TRBV10-2,.,few,TRBJ1-5,TGCGCCAGCAGTGCTGACGGTGATAGGCAGCCCCAGCATTTT,CASSADGDRQPQHF
14,TRBV7-9,.,few,TRBJ1-2,TGTGCCAGCAGCTTAGCGGCCTCTTTCTATGGCTACACCTTC,CASSLAASFYGYTF
14,TRBV24-1,TRBD1,few,TRBJ2-3,TGTGCCACCAGTGGGGGACAGATAACAGATACGCAGTATTTT,CATSGGQITDTQYF
15,TRBV11-3,.,few,TRBJ2-6,TGTGCCAGCAGCTCGCGTAACTCTGGGGCCAACGTCCTGACTTTC,CASSSRNSGANVLTF
14,TRBV7-9,.,few,TRBJ1-2,TGTGCCAGCAGCTTAGCTAACAGCGATTATGGCTACACCTTC,CASSLANSDYGYTF
16,TRBV18,TRBD2,.,TRBJ2-6,TGTGCCAGCTCCCTACGGGGGGGCTCTGGGGCCAACGTCCTGACTTTC,CASSLRGGSGANVLTF
16,TRBV15,TRBD2,.,TRBJ2-1,TGTGCCACCAGCAGAGGAGTTAGCGGGAGGTACAATGAGCAGTTCTTC,CATSRGVSGRYNEQFF
14,TRBV6-1,TRBD1,few,TRBJ1-1,TGTGCCAGCACCCCAGGACAGGAAGGCTCTGAAGCTTTTTTT,CASTPGQEGSEAFF
14,TRBV6-2/TRBV6-3,.,.,TRBJ2-1,TGTGCCAGCAGTTATCCAGCCTCCTACAATGAGCAGTTCTTC,CASSYPASYNEQFF
11,TRBV7-9,.,.,TRBJ2-7,TGTGCCAGCAGCTACCTAGCGGAGCAGTACTTC,CASSYLAEQYF
17,TRBV11-2,.,many,TRBJ1-1,TGTGCCAGCAGCATAAACCGCGTCAGGGCGGGTGACACTGAAGCTTTCTTT,CASSINRVRAGDTEAFF
13,TRBV29-1,.,.,TRBJ2-5,TGCAGCGTTGATCGGGCCCTGGACGGGACCCAGTACTTC,CSVDRALDGTQYF
14,TRBV6-1,TRBD1,many,TRBJ1-6,TGTGCCAGCACCCCGGGACAGGGTAATTCACCCCTCCACTTT,CASTPGQGNSPLHF
11,TRBV29-1,.,.,TRBJ1-1,TGCAGCGTCGTCAGGGACACTGGAGCTTTCTTT,CSVVRDTGAFF
15,TRBV27,TRBD2,few,TRBJ2-7,TGTGCCAGCAGTTTGCTAGCGGGAGAGATCTACGAGCAGTACTTC,CASSLLAGEIYEQYF
14,TRBV23-1,TRBD2,.,TRBJ2-2,TGCGCCAGCAGTCTTCCCGGGGGGACCGGGGAGCTGTTTTTT,CASSLPGGTGELFF
16,TRBV7-6,TRBD1,.,TRBJ2-5,TGTGCCAGCAGCCCAAACCCCTCGGACAGGGGAGAGACCCAGTACTTC,CASSPNPSDRGETQYF
20,TRBV6-2/TRBV6-3,.,few,TRBJ1-5,TGTGCCAGCAGTTACTCGATGAACCCCGGTTCCGCTGGGGGCAATCAGCCCCAGCATTTT,CASSYSMNPGSAGGNQPQHF
14,TRBV28,.,once,TRBJ1-2,TGTGCCAGCAGTTTTAGGGGGTCTAACTATGGCTACACCTTC,CASSFRGSNYGYTF
13,TRBV6-1,.,few,TRBJ1-1,TGTGCCAGCAGCGGACCGCTGAACACTGAAGCTTTCTTT,CASSGPLNTEAFF
16,TRBV24-1,.,few,TRBJ2-1,TGTGCCACCAGTGCTTTCTCCGGGGGCGCGGATAATGAGCAGTTCTTC,CATSAFSGGADNEQFF
13,TRBV29-1,.,once,TRBJ2-5,TGCAGCGTTGACCGTCGGGACATAGAGACCCAGTACTTC,CSVDRRDIETQYF
11,TRBV29-1,.,.,TRBJ1-1,TGCAGCGTTGAAGAGGTACGCGGAGCTTTCTTT,CSVEEVRGAFF
17,TRBV4-3,TRBD2,.,TRBJ2-1,TGCGCCAGCAGCCAAGTATTGGGGACTAGCGGGTACAATGAGCAGTTCTTC,CASSQVLGTSGYNEQFF
12,TRBV7-8,.,few,TRBJ1-5,TGTGCCAGCAGCTTAGTTCTCGGGACCCTGCATTTT,CASSLVLGTLHF
12,TRBV9,.,.,TRBJ1-3,TGTGCCAGCAGCCCTGACTTGAACACCATATATTTT,CASSPDLNTIYF
15,TRBV5-5,TRBD1,many,TRBJ1-1,TGTGCCAGCAGCCCCAACCAGGGGGCGAGAACTGAAGCTTTCTTT,CASSPNQGARTEAFF
13,TRBV7-8,.,few,TRBJ2-7,TGTGCCAGCAGCGAAACTCCAGGGACCGAGCAGTACTTC,CASSETPGTEQYF
10,TRBV6-5,.,many,TRBJ2-3,TGTGCCAGCGGAATAGATACGCAGTATTTT,CASGIDTQYF
14,TRBV7-9,.,few,TRBJ1-4,TGTGCCAGCAGCCCAACAGGGTTATACGAAAAACTGTTTTTT,CASSPTGLYEKLFF
14,TRBV11-2,.,many,TRBJ1-1,TGTGCCAGCAGCTTATTGAGTCGTGGCACTGAAGCTTTCTTT,CASSLLSRGTEAFF
13,TRBV2,TRBD1,.,TRBJ1-5,TGTGCCAGCAGAGCGAGACAGGGCGACCCCCAGCATTTT,CASRARQGDPQHF
12,TRBV6-2/TRBV6-3,.,.,TRBJ2-1,TGTGCCAGCACTCCGGGGGCAGGAGAGCAGTTCTTC,CASTPGAGEQFF